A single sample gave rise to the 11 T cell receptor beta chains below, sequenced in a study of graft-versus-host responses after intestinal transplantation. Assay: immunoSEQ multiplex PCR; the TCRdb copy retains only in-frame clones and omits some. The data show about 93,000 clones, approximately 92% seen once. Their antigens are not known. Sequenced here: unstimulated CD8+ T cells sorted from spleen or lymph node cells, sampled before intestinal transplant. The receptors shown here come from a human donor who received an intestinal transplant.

CDR3 sequence reads: CASSQDVRGLSEQYF. The CDR3 DNA follows: TGCGCCAGCAGCCAAGATGTCAGGGGGCTAAGCGAGCAGTACTTC. The rearrangement joins TRBV4-1 to TRBJ2-7; 8 bases are a match to TRBD1. V was clipped by 0 bases and J by 6 bases; unmatched bases: 7. The CDR3 extends over 15 amino acids. Germline V gives CDR1 MGHRA, CDR2 YSYEKL.

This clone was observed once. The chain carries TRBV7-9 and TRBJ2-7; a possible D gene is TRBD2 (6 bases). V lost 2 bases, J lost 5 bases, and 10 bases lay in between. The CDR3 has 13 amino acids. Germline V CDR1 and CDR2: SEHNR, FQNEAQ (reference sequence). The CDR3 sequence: CASSLPGDHEQYF. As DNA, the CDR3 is TGTGCCAGCAGCTTACCGGGGGACCACGAGCAGTACTTC.

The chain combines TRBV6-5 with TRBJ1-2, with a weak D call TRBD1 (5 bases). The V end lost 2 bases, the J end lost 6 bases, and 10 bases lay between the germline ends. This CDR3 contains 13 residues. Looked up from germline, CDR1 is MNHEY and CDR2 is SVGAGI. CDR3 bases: TGTGCCAGCAGTTACGGGGTAGGGGATGGCTACACCTTC. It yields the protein CASSYGVGDGYTF.

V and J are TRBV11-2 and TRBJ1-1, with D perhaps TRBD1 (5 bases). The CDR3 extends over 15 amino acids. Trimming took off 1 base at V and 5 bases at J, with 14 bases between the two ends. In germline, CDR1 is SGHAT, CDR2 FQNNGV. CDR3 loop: CASSLVLGGGTEAFF. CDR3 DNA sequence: TGTGCCAGCAGCTTAGTACTCGGGGGAGGTACTGAAGCTTTCTTT. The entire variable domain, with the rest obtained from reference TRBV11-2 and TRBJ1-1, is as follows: EAGVAQSPRYKIIEKRQSVAFWCNPISGHATLYWYQQILGQGPKLLIQFQNNGVVDDSQLPKDRFSAERLKGVDSTLKIQPAKLEDSAVYLCASSLVLGGGTEAFFGQGTRLTVV.

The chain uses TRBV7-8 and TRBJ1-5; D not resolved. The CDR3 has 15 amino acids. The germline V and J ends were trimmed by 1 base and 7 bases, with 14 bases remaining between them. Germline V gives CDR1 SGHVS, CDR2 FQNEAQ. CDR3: CASSLGTFARQPQHF. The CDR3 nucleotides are TGTGCCAGCAGCTTAGGGACTTTTGCGCGGCAGCCCCAGCATTTT.

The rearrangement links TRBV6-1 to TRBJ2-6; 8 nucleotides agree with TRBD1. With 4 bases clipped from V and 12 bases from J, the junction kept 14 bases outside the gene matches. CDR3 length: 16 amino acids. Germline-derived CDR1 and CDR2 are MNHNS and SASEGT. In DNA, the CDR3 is TGTGCCAGCAGTGTCGGACAGGGTGCGGTGTTAGTCGTCCTGACTTTC. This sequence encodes CASSVGQGAVLVVLTF.

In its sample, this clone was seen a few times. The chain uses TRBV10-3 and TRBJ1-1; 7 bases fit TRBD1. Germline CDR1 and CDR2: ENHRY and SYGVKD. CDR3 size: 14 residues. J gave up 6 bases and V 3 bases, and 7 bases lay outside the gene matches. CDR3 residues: CAISDLDRAPEAFF. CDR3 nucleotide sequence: TGTGCCATCAGTGACCTCGACAGGGCGCCTGAAGCTTTCTTT.

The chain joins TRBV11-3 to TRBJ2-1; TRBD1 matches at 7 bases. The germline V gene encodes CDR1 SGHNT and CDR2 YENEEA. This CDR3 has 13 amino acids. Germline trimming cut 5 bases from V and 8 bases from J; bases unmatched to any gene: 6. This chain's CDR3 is CASSVDRVDEQFF. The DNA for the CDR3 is TGTGCCAGCAGCGTTGACAGGGTTGATGAGCAGTTCTTC.

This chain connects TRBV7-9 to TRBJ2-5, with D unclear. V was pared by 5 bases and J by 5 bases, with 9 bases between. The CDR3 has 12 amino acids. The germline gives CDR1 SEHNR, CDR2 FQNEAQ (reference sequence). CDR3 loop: CASSDKRETQYF. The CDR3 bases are TGTGCCAGCAGCGACAAACGGGAGACCCAGTACTTC. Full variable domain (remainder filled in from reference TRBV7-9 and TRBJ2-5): DTGVSQNPRHKITKRGQNVTFRCDPISEHNRLYWYRQTLGQGPEFLTYFQNEAQLEKSRLLSDRFSAERPKGSFSTLEIQRTEQGDSAMYLCASSDKRETQYFGPGTRLLVL.

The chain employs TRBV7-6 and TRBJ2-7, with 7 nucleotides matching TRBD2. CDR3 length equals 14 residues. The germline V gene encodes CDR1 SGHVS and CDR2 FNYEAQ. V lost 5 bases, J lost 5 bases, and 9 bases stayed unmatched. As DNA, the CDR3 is TGTGCCAGCAGCCCGATGGGAGGGGAGGACGAGCAGTACTTC. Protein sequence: CASSPMGGEDEQYF.

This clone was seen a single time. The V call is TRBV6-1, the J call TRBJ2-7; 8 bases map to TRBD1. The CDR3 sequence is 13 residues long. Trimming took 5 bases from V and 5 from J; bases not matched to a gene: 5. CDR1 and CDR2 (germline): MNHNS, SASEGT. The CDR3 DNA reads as TGTGCCAGCAGTAATACAGGGGGAAACGAGCAGTACTTC. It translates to CASSNTGGNEQYF.